The table lists the clone carrying this TCR beta chain with many counts. CDR1 and CDR2 (germline): SGHAT, FQNNGV. V lost 5 bases to trimming and J lost 5 bases; unmatched junction nucleotides: 12. This CDR3 spans 16 amino acids. The sample originates from a study of T cells in Graves' hyperthyroidism and ophthalmopathy. Amplification yielded TCR beta CDR3 regions, with RNA transcripts as the source. A first-round RT-PCR of the TCR CDR3 used the HTBI primer set. TCRdb passed the multiplex PCR reads through MiXCR, listing each CDR3 protein once. In the table there are around 300,000 distinct CDR3 sequences, about 14% of which are singletons.

Sequenced sample: blood. The source of this sequence is a woman in her 30s with Graves' hyperthyroidism that later progressed to Graves' ophthalmopathy. The chain joins TRBV11-2 to TRBJ2-3; 8 bases match TRBD2. CDR3: CASSGVERELIDTQYF. In DNA form, the CDR3 reads TGTGCCAGCAGCGGGGTGGAGCGGGAGTTGATAGATACGCAGTATTTT.